Described below is a single TCR beta chain sequence and its context. What it recognizes is unknown. From germline, CDR1 is SGHDN and CDR2 FVKESK. The CDR3 extends over 15 amino acids. V shed 6 bases, J shed 3 bases, and the junction held 5 bases outside the gene matches. Produced via immunoSEQ multiplex PCR; TCRdb's table is partial and in-frame only. This sample yields 25,000 to 35,000 clones, of which around 94% are seen a single time; 25% to 30% belongs to the top ten. These data come from a study of T cell clones after liver transplantation. Findings of the study overall: Graft donor-reactive T cells may have migrated into the graft rather than being deleted.

This TCR came from a human patient who received a liver transplant. Some T cells may originate from the graft donor. Here the sequenced sample was CD8+ T cells from blood, taken 12 months after liver transplant. The gene calls are TRBV14 and TRBJ2-6, with TRBD1 matching over 7 bases. CDR3: CASSSTGVGANVLTF. The CDR3 DNA reads TGTGCCAGCAGTTCAACAGGGGTTGGGGCCAACGTCCTGACTTTC. Filled out from reference TRBV14 and TRBJ2-6, the complete variable domain reads EAGVTQFPSHSVIEKGQTVTLRCDPISGHDNLYWYRRVMGKEIKFLLHFVKESKQDESGMPNNRFLAERTGGTYSTLKVQPAELEDSGVYFCASSSTGVGANVLTFGAGSRLTVL.